A single sample is the source of the 32 T cell receptor beta chains below, sequenced in a study of hypomethylating agent response in myelodysplastic syndrome (dated by TCRdb to the early 2020s). Receptor amplification or capture employed the immunoSEQ multiplex PCR assay. The immuneACCESS repertoire file appears here via TCRdb, limited to in-frame rearrangements. These files lack a portion of the clones; in checked studies, under half of the deficit traces to unresolved V genes, and the cause of the others is not known. This sample is represented by about 5,400 clones; approximately 82% of them were singletons. Around 10% of the sample is held by the ten biggest clonotypes. The source material was bone marrow, sampled before or after starting hypomethylating agent treatment for myelodysplastic syndrome (not recorded which). These receptor sequences come from a human donor with myelodysplastic syndrome.

The chain employs TRBV29-1 and TRBJ2-7; D gene uncertain. V shed 8 bases and J shed 0 bases, with 8 bases lying between them. CDR1 SQVTM and CDR2 ANQGSEA come from the germline V gene. This CDR3 contains 11 residues. In DNA form, the CDR3 reads TGCAGCATTCTAAGCTCCTACGAGCAGTACTTC. Protein: CSILSSYEQYF.

This chain uses TRBV7-2 with TRBJ1-2; D perhaps matches TRBD1 (5 bases). The CDR3 consists of 14 residues. In germline, CDR1 is SGHTA, CDR2 FQGNSA. Trimming pared 1 base from V and 8 bases from J, leaving 14 bases between. The DNA of the CDR3 is TGTGCCAGCAGCTTAGGAGGCAGGGTTGAGGGCTACACCTTC. This codes for CASSLGGRVEGYTF.

The chain employs TRBV2 and TRBJ2-3; D may be TRBD2 (6 bases). Germline CDR1 SNHLY, CDR2 FYNNEI. V was trimmed by 5 bases and J by 1 base, leaving 10 bases between them. The CDR3 has 14 amino acids. This CDR3 reads CASSFSGGTDTQYF. The CDR3 DNA reads TGTGCCAGCAGTTTTAGCGGCGGCACAGATACGCAGTATTTT.

The rearrangement uses TRBV5-1 and TRBJ1-1; D is unclear. The CDR3 totals 14 residues. Deletions cut 2 bases from V and 1 base from J, with 9 bases between. CDR1 SGHRS and CDR2 YFSETQ come from the germline V gene. The CDR3 sequence is CASSLDAGNTEAFF. For the CDR3, the DNA is TGCGCCAGCAGCTTAGACGCTGGGAACACTGAAGCTTTCTTT.

The chain carries TRBV19 and TRBJ2-7, with a possible D match to TRBD1 (6 bases). Looked up from germline, CDR1 is LNHDA and CDR2 is SQIVND (reference sequence). The CDR3 length is 13 residues. The V gene lost 3 bases and the J gene lost 1 base, with 7 bases spanning the gap. The CDR3, as DNA: TGTGCCAGTAGTATCGGACAGTCCTACGAGCAGTACTTC. Protein sequence: CASSIGQSYEQYF.

This chain joins TRBV5-4 and TRBJ2-5; D call uncertain. V was pared by 2 bases and J by 2 bases, with 13 bases between. Germline CDR1 SGHNT, CDR2 YYREEE (reference sequence). CDR3 length equals 15 residues. CDR3 sequence (DNA): TGTGCCAGCAGCTTATTCGACGTGGGGCAAGAGACCCAGTACTTC. Translating gives CASSLFDVGQETQYF.

The chain links TRBV10-1 to TRBJ1-4; D is unclear. The CDR3 contains 13 residues. V lost 4 bases and J 4 bases, leaving 7 bases between the germline ends. Germline CDR1 is WNHNN and CDR2 is SYGVQD (reference sequence). The CDR3 reads CASSAGFNEKLFF. Written as DNA, the CDR3 is TGCGCCAGCAGTGCCGGATTTAATGAAAAACTGTTTTTT.

V gene TRBV9 combines with J gene TRBJ2-5; no definite D call. The CDR3 sequence is 14 residues long. Germline V gene sequence: CDR1 SGDLS, CDR2 YYNGEE. Trimming pared 4 bases from V and 2 bases from J, leaving 12 bases between. In nucleotides, the CDR3 is TGTGCCAGCAGCCCCGGGTCCGCTCAAGAGACCCAGTACTTC. Its protein product is CASSPGSAQETQYF.

The gene calls are TRBV5-1 and TRBJ1-2; D possibly corresponds to TRBD1 (5 bases). This CDR3 is 12 amino acids long. Looked up from germline, CDR1 is SGHRS and CDR2 is YFSETQ. Trimming cost V 3 bases and J 8 bases, with 11 bases left between them. The CDR3 region is CASSWGDGGYTF. CDR3 DNA: TGCGCCAGCAGCTGGGGGGACGGAGGCTACACCTTC.

V and J are TRBV5-6 and TRBJ1-5; a weak D match, TRBD1 (5 bases). The V gene lost 4 bases and the J gene lost 7 bases, with 18 bases spanning the gap. Germline values: CDR1 SGHDT, CDR2 YYEEEE. The CDR3 is 15 residues long. CDR3 region: CASSRTGRGGQPQHF. The CDR3 DNA reads TGTGCCAGCAGCCGAACTGGTAGGGGTGGCCAGCCCCAGCATTTT.

The V gene is TRBV4-2, the J gene TRBJ1-4, with 7 bases fitting TRBD1. The junction had 8 bases not matched to a gene; V was cut back by 3 bases and J by 4 bases. CDR3 length equals 16 residues. Germline CDR1 LGHNA, CDR2 YNFKEQ. CDR3 sequence: CASSQLSGTDNEKLFF. The CDR3, as DNA: TGTGCCAGCAGCCAGTTATCCGGGACAGATAATGAAAAACTGTTTTTT.

This clone was observed once. V is TRBV5-5 and J is TRBJ2-5; 8 positions agree with TRBD2. The CDR3 loop spans 15 amino acids. V dropped 0 bases and J dropped 3; count of bases not matched to a gene: 4. From germline, CDR1 is SGHKS and CDR2 YYEKEE (reference sequence). CDR3 nucleotide sequence: TGTGCCAGCAGCTTGGCTCTGCGGGGGGAAGAGACCCAGTACTTC. Translated: CASSLALRGEETQYF.

This sequence joins TRBV5-1 and TRBJ1-2; D is possibly TRBD1 (6 bases). The CDR3 runs to 13 residues. The V end was cut by 0 bases, the J end by 7 bases, with 10 bases between. The germline gives CDR1 SGHRS, CDR2 YFSETQ. The DNA of the CDR3 is TGCGCCAGCAGCTTGGCAGGGGTCGGTGGCTACACCTTC. Its translation: CASSLAGVGGYTF.

The CDR3, as DNA: TGTGCCAGCATTAGACTAGCGGGGGCCAACACAGATACGCAGTATTTT. Encoded protein: CASIRLAGANTDTQYF. The chain links TRBV2 to TRBJ2-3, with 12 bases matching TRBD2. Germline V gene lookup returns CDR1 SNHLY and CDR2 FYNNEI. The J segment lost 2 bases and the V segment lost 7 bases, leaving 7 bases of the junction unmatched. There are 16 residues in the CDR3.

This clone was recorded only once. V is TRBV30 and J is TRBJ2-4; 8 bases map to TRBD1. Germline lookup yields CDR1 GTSNPN and CDR2 SVGIG (reference sequence). V trimming: 1 base; J trimming: 7 bases; junction bases outside the gene matches: 3. The CDR3 extends over 13 amino acids. DNA for the CDR3: TGTGCCTGGAGTGCCCACAGGGGGAACATTCAGTACTTC. Protein product: CAWSAHRGNIQYF.

This clone showed up just once. This chain joins TRBV5-5 and TRBJ2-5; D is unresolved. The CDR3 length is 14 residues. CDR1 SGHKS and CDR2 YYEKEE come from the germline V gene (reference sequence). Trimming took 1 base from V and 2 from J, leaving 9 bases between them. CDR3 loop: CASSLFSDQETQYF. Written as DNA, the CDR3 is TGTGCCAGCAGCTTGTTTTCGGATCAAGAGACCCAGTACTTC.

In this sample, this clone turned up a few times. The CDR3 DNA follows: TGTGCCAGCAGTGAATCGGCCTATGGCTACACCTTC. It codes for CASSESAYGYTF. The rearrangement joins TRBV2 to TRBJ1-2; D remains unclear. The CDR3 runs to 12 residues. Looked up from germline, CDR1 is SNHLY and CDR2 is FYNNEI. V lost 2 bases and J 4 bases, leaving 5 bases between the germline ends.

The V call is TRBV11-2, the J call TRBJ1-3; D may be TRBD1 (5 bases). V was shortened by 3 bases and J by 2 bases, with 8 bases between the two germline ends. The V gene's germline CDR1 is SGHAT and CDR2 FQNNGV. The CDR3 totals 14 residues. The CDR3 protein is CASSLWGTGNTIYF. Written as DNA, the CDR3 is TGTGCCAGCAGCTTGTGGGGGACTGGAAACACCATATATTTT.

The rearrangement links TRBV5-1 to TRBJ1-3; 9 positions match TRBD1. V trimming: 3 bases; J trimming: 1 base; junction bases outside the gene matches: 2. This CDR3 is built from 15 residues. Germline V gene sequence: CDR1 SGHRS, CDR2 YFSETQ. The CDR3 here is CASSSGTGSGNTIYF. In DNA, the CDR3 is TGCGCCAGCAGCTCCGGGACAGGGTCTGGAAACACCATATATTTT.

The V and J genes are TRBV21-1 and TRBJ2-7; TRBD1 is the table's D call and was not checked against the DNA. TRBV21-1 is a recognized pseudogene. This CDR3 spans 17 amino acids. The CDR3 DNA is TGTGCCAGCAGCAAAGACGTAGGACAACGAGTATCCTACGAGCAGTACTTC. Translated: CASSKDVGQRVSYEQYF.

The chain carries TRBV27 and TRBJ2-3, with no clear D. V was clipped by 3 bases and J by 6 bases, with 16 bases between them. Germline values: CDR1 MNHEY, CDR2 SMNVEV (reference sequence). The CDR3 spans 15 residues. DNA of the CDR3: TGTGCCAGCAGTTTTTCGACACTCCGACGGGATACGCAGTATTTT. It specifies CASSFSTLRRDTQYF.

V and J are TRBV2 and TRBJ1-5; weak D call: TRBD1 (5 bases). Trimming stripped 6 bases from V and 4 bases from J, with 10 bases between. From germline, CDR1 is SNHLY and CDR2 FYNNEI. This CDR3 is 13 amino acids long. DNA of the CDR3: TGTGCCAGCAGCCCAGGGCCTAATCAGCCCCAGCATTTT. It translates to CASSPGPNQPQHF.

The chain's CDR3 is CASSYSTREQYF. In DNA form, the CDR3 reads TGTGCCAGCAGTTACTCGACCCGGGAGCAGTACTTC. The chain recombines TRBV6-6 with TRBJ2-7; D is ambiguous. The CDR3 loop spans 12 amino acids. With 0 bases removed from V and 7 bases from J, the gap between germline ends came to 7 bases. In germline, CDR1 is MNHNY, CDR2 SVGAGI (reference sequence).

The chain recombines TRBV4-2 with TRBJ1-2; the D is unclear. The CDR3 length is 15 residues. Deletions cut 1 base from V and 4 bases from J, with 13 bases between. CDR1 and CDR2 from the germline V gene are LGHNA and YNFKEQ. As DNA, the CDR3 is TGTGCCAGCAGCCAAGTTAGCCCGGAGAGCTATGGCTACACCTTC. The encoded protein is CASSQVSPESYGYTF.

The V gene is TRBV25-1, the J gene TRBJ1-5; a possible D gene is TRBD1 (5 bases). Trimming left V 3 bases short and J 5 bases short, with 11 bases between. The CDR3 spans 14 residues. Germline CDR1 MGHDK, CDR2 SYGVNS. The CDR3, as DNA: TGTGCCAGCAGTGATATGACAGACGATCAGCCCCAGCATTTT. It yields the protein CASSDMTDDQPQHF.

This chain connects TRBV6-4 to TRBJ1-2; maybe TRBD1 (5 bases). Germline assignment: CDR1 MRHNA and CDR2 SNTAGT. With 2 bases removed from V and 1 base from J, the gap between germline ends came to 14 bases. There are 16 residues in the CDR3. The CDR3 DNA reads as TGTGCCAGCAGTGACGTCTGGGGGAAAGATAACTATGGCTACACCTTC. Encoded protein: CASSDVWGKDNYGYTF.

This chain connects TRBV9 to TRBJ2-7; D call uncertain. The germline V gene has CDR1 SGDLS and CDR2 YYNGEE. The CDR3 totals 15 residues. V lost 3 bases and J 4 bases, leaving 17 bases between the germline ends. The CDR3 is CASSGKMAPRYEQYF. CDR3 nucleotides: TGTGCCAGCAGCGGAAAGATGGCACCCCGTTACGAGCAGTACTTC.

The chain joins TRBV10-2 to TRBJ1-2, with unresolved D. CDR3 length: 12 residues. Trimming removed 6 bases at V and 7 bases at J, with 12 bases between. CDR1 is WSHSY and CDR2 is SAAADI in the germline V gene. CDR3 DNA sequence: TGCGCCAGCAGGGGCGACTCGGGTGGCTACACCTTC. This gives the protein CASRGDSGGYTF.

The V and J genes are TRBV5-5 and TRBJ1-5; D ambiguous. V gave up 1 base and J gave up 4 bases, with 12 bases separating them. The CDR3 is made up of 15 amino acids. CDR1 is SGHKS, CDR2 YYEKEE, per germline (reference sequence). The CDR3 protein is CASSLSRAGNQPQHF. DNA for the CDR3: TGTGCCAGCAGCTTGTCTCGGGCAGGAAATCAGCCCCAGCATTTT. Full variable domain (outside the CDR3, taken from reference TRBV5-5 and TRBJ1-5): DAGVTQSPTHLIKTRGQQVTLRCSPISGHKSVSWYQQVLGQGPQFIFQYYEKEERGRGNFPDRFSARQFPNYSSELNVNALLLGDSALYLCASSLSRAGNQPQHFGDGTRLSIL.

The chain links TRBV30 to TRBJ1-1; D is unclear. Per the germline V gene, CDR1 is GTSNPN and CDR2 is SVGIG (reference sequence). The CDR3 has 13 residues. Trimming removed 0 bases from V and 3 bases from J, with 8 bases in between. The CDR3 DNA sequence: TGTGCCTGGAGTGTTCAGGTGGACACTGAAGCTTTCTTT. Its translation: CAWSVQVDTEAFF.

The chain couples TRBV18 to TRBJ1-1, with 7 bases lining up with TRBD1. This CDR3 is 17 amino acids long. CDR1 is KGHSH and CDR2 is LQKENI in the germline V gene. The V segment lost 0 bases and the J segment 4 bases; nucleotides outside the gene matches: 11. The CDR3 coding sequence is TGTGCCAGCTCACCACCAGGCAGGGGGGGGATGGGCACTGAAGCTTTCTTT. It yields the protein CASSPPGRGGMGTEAFF.

The chain has TRBV9 and TRBJ2-5; tentatively, D is TRBD2 (6 bases). V shed 3 bases and J shed 0 bases, with 12 bases lying between them. CDR3 length: 15 amino acids. CDR1 SGDLS and CDR2 YYNGEE come from the germline V gene. The CDR3 DNA reads as TGTGCCAGCAGCGCTTCGGAGGGGAACCAAGAGACCCAGTACTTC. As protein: CASSASEGNQETQYF. Using reference TRBV9 and TRBJ2-5 for the parts outside the CDR3, the full variable domain is DSGVTQTPKHLITATGQRVTLRCSPRSGDLSVYWYQQSLDQGLQFLIQYYNGEERAKGNILERFSAQQFPDLHSELNLSSLELGDSALYFCASSASEGNQETQYFGPGTRLLVL.